This TCR beta chain derives from a study of radiotherapy plus CTLA-4 blockade in lung cancer. Turning to the study itself: Overall, 18% of patients showed an objective response, while 31% attained disease control.

In chemo-refractory metastatic non-small-cell lung cancer, patients got ipilimumab CTLA-4 blockade together with focal radiation. As regards this clone: Its antigen is not identified.

General study results and limits: Increased serum interferon-beta after radiation also reportedly predicted response strongly. There was expansion of tumor-derived TCR clones in blood after radiotherapy plus ipilimumab.

Trimming pared 2 bases from V and 7 bases from J, leaving 8 bases between. CDR3 size: 12 residues. Per the germline V gene, CDR1 is KGHSH and CDR2 is LQKENI. Assay used: immunoSEQ multiplex PCR; TCRdb lists only in-frame clones, some missing. The table includes 35,000 to 45,000 clones, about two thirds detected once. The sequence was obtained from a human donor with non-small cell lung cancer who had a partial response to radiotherapy plus ipilimumab. The source was peripheral blood, collected from a patient treated with radiotherapy plus ipilimumab. J is TRBJ1-2 and V is TRBV18; no clear D gene. CDR3 sequence reads: CASSPGEAGYTF. The CDR3 coding sequence is TGTGCCAGCTCACCAGGTGAGGCTGGCTACACCTTC.